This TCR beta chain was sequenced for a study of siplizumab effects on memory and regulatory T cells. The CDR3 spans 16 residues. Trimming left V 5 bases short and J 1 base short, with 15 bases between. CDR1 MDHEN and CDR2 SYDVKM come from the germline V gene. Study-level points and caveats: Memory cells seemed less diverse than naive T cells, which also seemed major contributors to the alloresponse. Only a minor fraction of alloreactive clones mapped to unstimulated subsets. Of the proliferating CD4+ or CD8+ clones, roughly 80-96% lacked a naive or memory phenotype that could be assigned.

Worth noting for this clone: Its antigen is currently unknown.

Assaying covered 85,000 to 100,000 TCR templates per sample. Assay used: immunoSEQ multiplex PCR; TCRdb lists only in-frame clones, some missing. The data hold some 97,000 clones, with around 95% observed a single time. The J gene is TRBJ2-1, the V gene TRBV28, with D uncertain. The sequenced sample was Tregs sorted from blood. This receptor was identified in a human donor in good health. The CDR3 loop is CASSAPLGGSYNEQFF. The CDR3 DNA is TGTGCCAGCAGTGCACCATTGGGCGGTTCCTACAATGAGCAGTTCTTC.